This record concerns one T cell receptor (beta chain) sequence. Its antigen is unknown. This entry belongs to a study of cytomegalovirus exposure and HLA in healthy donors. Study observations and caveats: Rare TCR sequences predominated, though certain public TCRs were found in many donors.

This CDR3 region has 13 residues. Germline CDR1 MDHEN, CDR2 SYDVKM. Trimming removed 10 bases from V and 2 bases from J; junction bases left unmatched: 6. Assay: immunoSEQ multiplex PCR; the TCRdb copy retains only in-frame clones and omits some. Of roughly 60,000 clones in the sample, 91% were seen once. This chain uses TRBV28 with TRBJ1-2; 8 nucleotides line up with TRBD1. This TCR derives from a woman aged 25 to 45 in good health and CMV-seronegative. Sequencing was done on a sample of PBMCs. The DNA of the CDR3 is TGTGCCACCGACGGGACAGGCAACTATGGCTACACCTTC. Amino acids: CATDGTGNYGYTF.